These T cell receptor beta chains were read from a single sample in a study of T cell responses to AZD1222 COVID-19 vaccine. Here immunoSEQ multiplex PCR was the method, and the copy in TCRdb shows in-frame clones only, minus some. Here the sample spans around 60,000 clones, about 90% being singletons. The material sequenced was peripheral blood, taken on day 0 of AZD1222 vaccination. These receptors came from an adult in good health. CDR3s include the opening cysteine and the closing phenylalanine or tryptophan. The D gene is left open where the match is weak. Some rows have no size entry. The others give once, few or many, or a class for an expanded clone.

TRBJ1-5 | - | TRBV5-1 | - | CASSFDGQPQHF | TGCGCCAGCAGCTTCGATGGGCAGCCCCAGCATTTT
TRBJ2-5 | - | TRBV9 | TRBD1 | CASSSGQQETQYF | TGTGCCAGCAGCTCGGGACAGCAAGAGACCCAGTACTTC
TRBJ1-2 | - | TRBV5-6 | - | CASATGSTSKLYGYTF | TGTGCCAGCGCTACGGGCAGTACCTCTAAACTATATGGCTACACCTTC
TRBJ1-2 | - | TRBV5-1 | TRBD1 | CASSPRTGGEGGYTF | TGCGCCAGCAGCCCCCGGACAGGGGGAGAAGGTGGCTACACCTTC
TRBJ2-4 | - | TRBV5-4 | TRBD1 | CASSRQGIAKNIQYF | TGTGCCAGCAGCCGACAGGGAATAGCCAAAAACATTCAGTACTTC
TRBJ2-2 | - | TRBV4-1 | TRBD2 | CASSRLAGGDTGELFF | TGCGCCAGCAGCCGCCTAGCGGGGGGGGACACCGGGGAGCTGTTTTTT
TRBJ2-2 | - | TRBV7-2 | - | CASSFRKEGELFF | TGTGCCAGCAGCTTCAGGAAAGAGGGGGAGCTGTTTTTT
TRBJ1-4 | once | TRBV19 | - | CASSISGQWGEKLFF | TGTGCCAGTAGTATCTCGGGGCAGTGGGGTGAAAAACTGTTTTTT
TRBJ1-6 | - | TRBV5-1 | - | CASSLGQRNSPLHF | TGCGCCAGCAGCTTGGGACAGCGGAATTCACCCCTCCACTTT
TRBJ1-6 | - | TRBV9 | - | CASSGQPDNSPLHF | TGTGCCAGCAGCGGACAGCCCGATAATTCACCCCTCCACTTT
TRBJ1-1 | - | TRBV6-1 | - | CASSTSVGIEAFF | TGTGCCAGCAGTACCTCGGTGGGGATTGAAGCTTTCTTT
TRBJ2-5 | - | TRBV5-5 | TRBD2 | CASSSLAGGLGETQYF | TGTGCCAGCAGCTCCCTGGCGGGGGGGCTGGGAGAGACCCAGTACTTC
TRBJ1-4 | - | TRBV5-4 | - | CASSVGTDNEKLFF | TGTGCCAGCAGCGTCGGGACCGATAATGAAAAACTGTTTTTT
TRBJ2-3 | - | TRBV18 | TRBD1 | CASSRGQGTDTQYF | TGTGCCAGCTCACGGGGACAGGGGACAGATACGCAGTATTTT
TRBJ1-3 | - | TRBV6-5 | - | CASSNSRGHSGNTIYF | TGTGCCAGCAGTAACTCGCGCGGTCACTCTGGAAACACCATATATTTT
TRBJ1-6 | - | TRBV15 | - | CATSRAGRRVNSPLHF | TGTGCCACCAGCAGAGCAGGACGGAGGGTTAATTCACCCCTCCACTTT
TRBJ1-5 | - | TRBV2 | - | CASTVDRYSNQPQHF | TGTGCCAGCACCGTAGACAGGTATAGCAATCAGCCCCAGCATTTT
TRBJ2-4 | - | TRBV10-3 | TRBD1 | CAISVDQQGATKNIQYF | TGTGCCATCAGTGTAGATCAGCAGGGGGCAACCAAAAACATTCAGTACTTC
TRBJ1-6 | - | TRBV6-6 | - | CASGAGRDSPLHF | TGTGCCAGCGGGGCAGGAAGGGATTCACCCCTCCACTTT
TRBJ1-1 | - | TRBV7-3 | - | CASSLGLRNYYTEAFF | TGTGCCAGCAGCTTAGGGTTAAGAAACTATTACACTGAAGCTTTCTTT
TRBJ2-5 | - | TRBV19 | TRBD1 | CASSARQGNAETQYF | TGTGCCAGTAGTGCCCGACAGGGTAACGCAGAGACCCAGTACTTC
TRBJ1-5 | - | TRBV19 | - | CASSTHRGQPQHF | TGTGCCAGTAGTACCCATCGCGGTCAGCCCCAGCATTTT
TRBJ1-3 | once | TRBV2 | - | CASSPAGDTIYF | TGTGCCAGCAGCCCCGCCGGAGACACCATATATTTT
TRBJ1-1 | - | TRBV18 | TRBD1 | CASTLLGTGGAETEAFF | TGTGCCAGCACGCTTTTGGGGACAGGGGGCGCGGAGACTGAAGCTTTCTTT
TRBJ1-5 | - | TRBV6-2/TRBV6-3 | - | CASSRRDSNQPQHF | TGTGCCAGCAGCCGCCGGGACAGCAATCAGCCCCAGCATTTT